Below are 3 T cell receptor beta chains sequenced from a single sample in a study of CD8 T cells in ankylosing spondylitis. TCRdb redid the calling of the 5' RACE reads with MiXCR, one entry per CDR3 protein. The sample shows 300,000 to 350,000 distinct CDR3 sequences, more than 20% of them seen only once. The sequenced material came from blood, either unsorted or a sorted T cell fraction (not recorded which). These receptors were taken from a female donor with ankylosing spondylitis or in good health (not recorded which).

This clonotype appeared a few times. This rearrangement joins TRBV28 to TRBJ2-1; no firm D call. The V and J ends lost 6 bases and 10 bases respectively, with 25 bases between them. Germline CDR1 MDHEN, CDR2 SYDVKM. The CDR3 runs to 16 residues. The CDR3 spells CASSEPLLSGRIEQFF. The CDR3 coding sequence is TGTGCCAGCAGCGAACCCTTACTGTCTGGCCGTATCGAGCAGTTCTTC. Filled out from reference TRBV28 and TRBJ2-1, the complete variable domain reads DVKVTQSSRYLVKRTGEKVFLECVQDMDHENMFWYRQDPGLGLRLIYFSYDVKMKEKGDIPEGYSVSREKKERFSLILESASTNQTSMYLCASSEPLLSGRIEQFFGPGTRLTVL.

This clonotype showed up just a few times. An end of the junction does not agree with germline; a read error may underlie this. The V call is TRBV12-3 or TRBV12-4, the J call TRBJ2-7; D not resolved. The CDR3 contains 13 residues. This chain's CDR3 is CASRFKGEAGEYF. The CDR3 region has the DNA TGTGCCAGCCGTTTTAAGGGCGAGGCAGGAGAGTACTTC.

In this sample, this clonotype turned up a few times. The chain is built from TRBV4-3 and TRBJ1-4; no reliable D call. Trimming cost V 4 bases and J 7 bases, with 16 bases left between them. CDR3 length equals 15 residues. The germline CDR1 and CDR2 sequences are LGHNA and YSLEER. The CDR3 sequence: CASSRRLTMLEKLFF. The DNA for the CDR3 is TGCGCCAGCAGCCGGCGGCTCACTATGCTTGAAAAACTGTTTTTT.